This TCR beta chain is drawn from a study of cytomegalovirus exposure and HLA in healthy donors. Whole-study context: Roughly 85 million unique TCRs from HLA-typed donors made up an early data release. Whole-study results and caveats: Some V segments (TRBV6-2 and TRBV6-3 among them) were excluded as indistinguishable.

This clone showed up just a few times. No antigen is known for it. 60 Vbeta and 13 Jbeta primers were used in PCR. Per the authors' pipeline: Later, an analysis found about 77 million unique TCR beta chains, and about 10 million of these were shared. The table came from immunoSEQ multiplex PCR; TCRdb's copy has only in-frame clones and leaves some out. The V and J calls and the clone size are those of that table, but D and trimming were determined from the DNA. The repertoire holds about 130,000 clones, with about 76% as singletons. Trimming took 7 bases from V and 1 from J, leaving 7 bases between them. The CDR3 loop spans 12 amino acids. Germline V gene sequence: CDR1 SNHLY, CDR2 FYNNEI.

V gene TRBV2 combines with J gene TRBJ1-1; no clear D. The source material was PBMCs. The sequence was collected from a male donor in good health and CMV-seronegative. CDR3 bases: TGTGCCAGCATTGCAGGGAACACTGAAGCTTTCTTT. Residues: CASIAGNTEAFF.